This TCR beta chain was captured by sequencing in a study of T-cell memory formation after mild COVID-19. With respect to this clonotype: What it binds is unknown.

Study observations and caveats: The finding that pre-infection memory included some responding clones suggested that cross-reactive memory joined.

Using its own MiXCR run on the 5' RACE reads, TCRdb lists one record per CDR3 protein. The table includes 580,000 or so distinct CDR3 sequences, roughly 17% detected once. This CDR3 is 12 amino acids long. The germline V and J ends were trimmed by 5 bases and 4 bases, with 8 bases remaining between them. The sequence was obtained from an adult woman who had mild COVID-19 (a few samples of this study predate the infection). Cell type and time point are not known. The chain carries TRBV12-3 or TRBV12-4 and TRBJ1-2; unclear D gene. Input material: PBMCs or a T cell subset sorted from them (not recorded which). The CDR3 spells CASSQVSYGYTF. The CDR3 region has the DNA TGTGCCAGCAGTCAGGTCTCCTATGGCTACACCTTC.